This TCR beta chain came from a study of T cell repertoires in cytomegalovirus infection. The germline V and J ends were trimmed by 5 bases and 2 bases, with 18 bases remaining between them. Germline V gene sequence: CDR1 SQVTM, CDR2 ANQGSEA. The CDR3 has 15 amino acids. This clonotype has just a few counts. Its antigen is undetermined. General study findings and limits: Across the ex vivo response, the dominant clonotypes were HLA-C-restricted CMV-specific TCR beta clonotypes.

TCRdb processed the reads anew with MiXCR; each CDR3 protein has one entry. Here the sample spans some 97,000 distinct CDR3 sequences, about 22% being singletons. This sequence originates from a human donor in good health (CMV status not recorded). Some clones in this sample may be carry-over from other donors' samples. This chain connects TRBV29-1 to TRBJ1-2; D call uncertain. The sample taken for sequencing was CD8+ T cells from PBMCs. As DNA, the CDR3 is TGCAGCGTTTATAACTATGGCCGGCAGAACTATGGCTACACCTTC. It codes for CSVYNYGRQNYGYTF.